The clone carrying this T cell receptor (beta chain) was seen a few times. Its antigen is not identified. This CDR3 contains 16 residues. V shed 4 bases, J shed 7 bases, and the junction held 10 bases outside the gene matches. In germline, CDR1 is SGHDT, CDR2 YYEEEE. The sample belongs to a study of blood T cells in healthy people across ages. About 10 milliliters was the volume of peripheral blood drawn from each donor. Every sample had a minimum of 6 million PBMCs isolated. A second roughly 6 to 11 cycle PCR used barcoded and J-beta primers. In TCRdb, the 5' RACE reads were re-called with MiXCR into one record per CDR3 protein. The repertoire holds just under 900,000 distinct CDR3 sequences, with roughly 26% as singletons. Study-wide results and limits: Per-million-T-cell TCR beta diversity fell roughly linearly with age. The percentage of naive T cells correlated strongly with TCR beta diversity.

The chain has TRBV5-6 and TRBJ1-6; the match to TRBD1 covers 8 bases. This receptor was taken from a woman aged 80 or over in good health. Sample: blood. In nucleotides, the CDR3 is TGTGCCAGCAGCCTCTGGCAGGGGGCGAGGAATTCACCCCTCCACTTT. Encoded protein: CASSLWQGARNSPLHF.